The 12 T cell receptor beta chains below were found in one sample sequenced in a study of cytotoxic CD8 clonotypes in ibrutinib-treated CLL. Assay: immunoSEQ multiplex PCR; the TCRdb copy retains only in-frame clones and omits some. This sample has around 160,000 clones; over 75% occur once, and the top ten carry around 3%. This specimen was PBMCs, taken at disease progression, from a patient treated with ibrutinib. All receptors derive from a human donor with chronic lymphocytic leukemia.

This sequence joins TRBV28 and TRBJ1-1; 8 nucleotides line up with TRBD1. The ends lost 3 bases at V and 11 bases at J; junction bases unmatched: 8. This CDR3 has 13 residues. Germline V gene data show CDR1 as MDHEN and CDR2 as SYDVKM. The CDR3 nucleotides read TGTGCCAGCAGTTTCTTGGAGACAGGGGCGGCTTTCTTT. Encoded protein: CASSFLETGAAFF. Complete variable domain (other parts from reference TRBV28 and TRBJ1-1): DVKVTQSSRYLVKRTGEKVFLECVQDMDHENMFWYRQDPGLGLRLIYFSYDVKMKEKGDIPEGYSVSREKKERFSLILESASTNQTSMYLCASSFLETGAAFFGQGTRLTVV.

The genes are TRBV7-9 and TRBJ2-7, with 11 bases fitting TRBD2. Trimming removed 2 bases from V and 2 bases from J; junction bases left unmatched: 8. The CDR3 has 17 amino acids. The germline gives CDR1 SEHNR, CDR2 FQNEAQ (reference sequence). The CDR3 sequence: CASSLILAGDWAYEQYF. The CDR3, as DNA: TGTGCCAGCAGCTTAATACTAGCGGGAGATTGGGCCTACGAGCAGTACTTC.

The chain carries TRBV18 and TRBJ1-2; perhaps TRBD1 as D (5 bases). V was shortened by 2 bases and J by 6 bases, with 19 bases between the two germline ends. The CDR3 contains 16 residues. Germline CDR1 and CDR2: KGHSH and LQKENI. The CDR3 DNA follows: TGTGCCAGCTCACCAGGGGCTCGAACAGTAGTTAATGGCTACACCTTC. It specifies CASSPGARTVVNGYTF.

This clone appeared a single time. The chain has TRBV21-1 and TRBJ1-5. TRBV21-1 is listed as a pseudogene. The CDR3 is made up of 15 amino acids. This chain's CDR3 is CASSISHIRVQPQHF. The CDR3 DNA reads as TGTGCCAGCAGCATCAGCCATATAAGGGTGCAGCCCCAGCATTTT.

The chain employs TRBV7-2 and TRBJ2-3, with TRBD2 matching 13 bases. The CDR3 consists of 15 residues. Germline loops: CDR1 SGHTA, CDR2 FQGNSA. V dropped 7 bases and J dropped 5; count of bases not matched to a gene: 6. CDR3 DNA sequence: TGTGCCAGCATCAAACTAGCGGGAGGGCTAGATACGCAGTATTTT. Translation: CASIKLAGGLDTQYF.

This clone appeared once. The chain recombines TRBV19 with TRBJ2-5, with TRBD2 matching 7 bases. The V and J ends lost 3 bases and 0 bases, in that order; junction bases with no gene match: 7. Germline values: CDR1 LNHDA, CDR2 SQIVND (reference sequence). The CDR3 contains 16 residues. The CDR3 DNA sequence: TGTGCCAGTAGTATTGGGGCTAGCGGTTACCAAGAGACCCAGTACTTC. Protein product: CASSIGASGYQETQYF. Variable domain in full (rest from reference TRBV19 and TRBJ2-5): DGGITQSPKYLFRKEGQNVTLSCEQNLNHDAMYWYRQDPGQGLRLIYYSQIVNDFQKGDIAEGYSVSREKKESFPLTVTSAQKNPTAFYLCASSIGASGYQETQYFGPGTRLLVL.

The genes are TRBV9 and TRBJ2-5; D remains ambiguous. The CDR3 has 14 residues. Germline CDR1 SGDLS, CDR2 YYNGEE. V lost 0 bases and J 5 bases, leaving 11 bases between the germline ends. CDR3 loop: CASSVGGSTETQYF. DNA for the CDR3: TGTGCCAGCAGCGTAGGTGGTAGCACGGAGACCCAGTACTTC.

The V gene is TRBV6-1, the J gene TRBJ1-2, with D possibly being TRBD1 (5 bases). Trimming shortened V by 7 bases and J by 7 bases, and 13 bases separated the two germline ends. The CDR3 loop spans 12 amino acids. Looked up from germline, CDR1 is MNHNS and CDR2 is SASEGT. CDR3 bases: TGTGCCAGCACACGAGGGGTTGTTGGCTACACCTTC. It translates to CASTRGVVGYTF.

This clone showed up just once. This chain joins TRBV29-1 and TRBJ1-1; no clear D gene. The CDR3 has 11 residues. Germline V lookup: CDR1 SQVTM, CDR2 ANQGSEA. Trimming stripped 7 bases from V and 7 bases from J, with 13 bases between. CDR3 bases: TGCAGCGCAGAGTGGGGATATGAAGCTTTCTTT. Residues: CSAEWGYEAFF.

A single count supports this clone. The chain is built from TRBV11-2 and TRBJ1-1; D remains unclear. V was clipped by 2 bases and J by 0 bases, with 7 bases between them. This CDR3 region has 14 residues. Germline values: CDR1 SGHAT, CDR2 FQNNGV. The DNA of the CDR3 is TGTGCCAGCAGCTTAATAGGGTTGAACACTGAAGCTTTCTTT. This codes for CASSLIGLNTEAFF.

The chain uses TRBV2 and TRBJ2-3; D is perhaps TRBD2 (5 bases). This CDR3 has 13 amino acids. V lost 5 bases and J 6 bases, leaving 12 bases between the germline ends. Germline CDR1 and CDR2: SNHLY and FYNNEI. This CDR3 is CASSQRLGDTQYF. The CDR3 region has the DNA TGTGCCAGCAGTCAGCGGCTTGGGGATACGCAGTATTTT.

The chain's CDR3 is CASSDTTQGWEQYF. The CDR3 DNA reads TGTGCCAGCAGCGATACAACCCAGGGGTGGGAGCAGTACTTC. The chain couples TRBV9 to TRBJ2-7; weak D call: TRBD1 (6 bases). The CDR3 totals 14 residues. V dropped 3 bases and J dropped 7 bases, with 17 bases sitting between them. Looked up from germline, CDR1 is SGDLS and CDR2 is YYNGEE.